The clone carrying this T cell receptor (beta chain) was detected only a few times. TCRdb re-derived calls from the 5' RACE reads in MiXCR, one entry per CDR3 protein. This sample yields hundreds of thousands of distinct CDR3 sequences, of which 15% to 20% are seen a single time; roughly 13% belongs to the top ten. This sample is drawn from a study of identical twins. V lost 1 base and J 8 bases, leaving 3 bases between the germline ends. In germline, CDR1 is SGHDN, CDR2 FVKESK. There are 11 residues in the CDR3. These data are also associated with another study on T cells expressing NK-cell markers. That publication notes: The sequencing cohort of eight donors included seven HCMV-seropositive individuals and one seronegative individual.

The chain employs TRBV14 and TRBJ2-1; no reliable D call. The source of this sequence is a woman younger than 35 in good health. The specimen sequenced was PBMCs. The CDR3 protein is CASSQVHEQFF. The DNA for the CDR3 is TGTGCCAGCAGCCAAGTTCATGAGCAGTTCTTC. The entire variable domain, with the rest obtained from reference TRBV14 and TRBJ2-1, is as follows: EAGVTQFPSHSVIEKGQTVTLRCDPISGHDNLYWYRRVMGKEIKFLLHFVKESKQDESGMPNNRFLAERTGGTYSTLKVQPAELEDSGVYFCASSQVHEQFFGPGTRLTVL.